These T cell receptor beta chains were read from a single sample in a study of technical replicates of blood from several donors. Data came from immunoSEQ multiplex PCR; TCRdb stores just in-frame clones and leaves some out. The sample shows 80,000 to 90,000 clones, about 94% of them seen only once. Material: T cells isolated from PBMCs. Source of these receptors: a human donor in good health. The conserved cysteine and the conserved F or W are not part of the CDR3 here. The order of the fields is CDR3 protein, D gene, CDR3 length, V gene. A D gene is named only where the DNA matches it firmly.

CDR3aa: ASSYIGLNTEAF; d_gene: .; len: 12; v_gene: TRBV7-9
CDR3aa: ASRSDVSYEQY; d_gene: .; len: 11; v_gene: TRBV19
CDR3aa: ATADRANQPQH; d_gene: TRBD1; len: 11; v_gene: TRBV15
CDR3aa: ASSADSGYEQY; d_gene: .; len: 11; v_gene: TRBV4-1
CDR3aa: ASSQDFGGGAYEQF; d_gene: TRBD2; len: 14; v_gene: TRBV4-2
CDR3aa: ASSQRDRVGYSNQPQH; d_gene: TRBD1; len: 16; v_gene: TRBV4-1
CDR3aa: ASSVAPGLNYEQY; d_gene: .; len: 13; v_gene: TRBV9
CDR3aa: ASSERPSVPSTDTQY; d_gene: .; len: 15; v_gene: TRBV2
CDR3aa: ASSIIVNTEAF; d_gene: .; len: 11; v_gene: TRBV19
CDR3aa: ASSGRDGSYEQY; d_gene: .; len: 12; v_gene: TRBV6-1
CDR3aa: ASTALPGTDYGYT; d_gene: TRBD1; len: 13; v_gene: TRBV27
CDR3aa: ASTRNKETPMNTEAF; d_gene: .; len: 15; v_gene: TRBV2
CDR3aa: ASSGDGRRV; d_gene: .; len: 9; v_gene: TRBV9
CDR3aa: ASSPRGGGETQY; d_gene: TRBD2; len: 12; v_gene: TRBV7-6
CDR3aa: ASSDPGLTGNTIY; d_gene: .; len: 13; v_gene: TRBV6-1
CDR3aa: ASSAETSGYAF; d_gene: .; len: 11; v_gene: TRBV6-1
CDR3aa: ASSPVEGRSSRSEQY; d_gene: .; len: 15; v_gene: TRBV4-1
CDR3aa: ASSESPGQPQH; d_gene: .; len: 11; v_gene: TRBV10-1
CDR3aa: ASSDREASTDTQY; d_gene: TRBD2; len: 13; v_gene: TRBV6-4
CDR3aa: ASSRLAGFYEQY; d_gene: TRBD2; len: 12; v_gene: TRBV14
CDR3aa: ASSSVQNPYNEQF; d_gene: .; len: 13; v_gene: TRBV7-9
CDR3aa: ASTPTGGSYEQY; d_gene: .; len: 12; v_gene: TRBV27
CDR3aa: ASSLDQWGQSNTEAF; d_gene: .; len: 15; v_gene: TRBV11-3
CDR3aa: SVDGLAGVVYNEQF; d_gene: TRBD2; len: 14; v_gene: TRBV29-1
CDR3aa: ASSLAGKETQY; d_gene: .; len: 11; v_gene: TRBV7-9
CDR3aa: ASSVRGVPGQGNEQF; d_gene: TRBD1; len: 15; v_gene: TRBV9
CDR3aa: ASSAQGSPLYEQY; d_gene: TRBD1; len: 13; v_gene: TRBV9
CDR3aa: ASSEQRGLVEQF; d_gene: TRBD2; len: 12; v_gene: TRBV6-1
CDR3aa: ASSPRTDSAYEQY; d_gene: .; len: 13; v_gene: TRBV7-8
CDR3aa: SAGRTSQQF; d_gene: TRBD2; len: 9; v_gene: TRBV20-1
CDR3aa: ASSLTSGGVQETQY; d_gene: TRBD2; len: 14; v_gene: TRBV27
CDR3aa: ASSLVRGQGYGYT; d_gene: TRBD1; len: 13; v_gene: TRBV5-1